This is a list of T cell receptor beta chains from one sample in a study of human T cells and chemical hapten exposure. TCRdb fed the RACE reads into MiXCR, producing one record per CDR3 protein. The profile shows 85,000 to 100,000 distinct CDR3 sequences, roughly a tenth of them singletons. The source material was whole blood, sampled in connection with sensitization to the hapten diphenylcyclopropenone (DPC). These receptors all come from a woman in her sixties with alopecia areata. Some clones in this sample may be carry-over from other donors' samples. CDR3s include the opening cysteine and the closing phenylalanine or tryptophan. D genes are given only for firm matches. Rows give clone size only sometimes, using once, few, many, or a class for an expanded clone.

size,D,J,V,DNA,CDR3
NA,TRBD2,TRBJ2-1,TRBV7-2,TGTGCCAGCAGCTCTACTAGCGGGGGGGGCCGCAATGAGCAGTTCTTC,CASSSTSGGGRNEQFF
NA,TRBD1,TRBJ1-5,TRBV6-1,TGTGCCAGCAGTGTGACAGGGCGAAATCAGCCCCAGCATTTT,CASSVTGRNQPQHF
many,NA,TRBJ2-1,TRBV4-2,TGTGCCAGCAGCCAGTATCACGGGGGTCCATCCTACAATGAGCAGTTCTTC,CASSQYHGGPSYNEQFF
many,NA,TRBJ1-1,TRBV27,TGTGCCAGCAGTTCCTGGGACACCTACACTGAAGCTTTCTTT,CASSSWDTYTEAFF
NA,NA,TRBJ2-7,TRBV5-1,TGCGCCAGCAGCTATGGGTACAGGGCCCTCGAGCAGTACTTC,CASSYGYRALEQYF
NA,TRBD2,TRBJ2-1,TRBV7-6,TGTGCCAGCAGCTCCCAGACCGGGACTAGCGCCTGGGATGAGCAGTTCTTC,CASSSQTGTSAWDEQFF
many,NA,TRBJ1-2,TRBV25-1,TGTGCCAGCAGTGAATCGGGCGAGGGAAACATCTATGGCTACACCTTC,CASSESGEGNIYGYTF
many,TRBD2,TRBJ2-3,TRBV27,TGTGCCAGCAGTTTCTCCGCGGGGGGGCTGGATACGCAGTATTTT,CASSFSAGGLDTQYF
few,TRBD2,TRBJ2-7,TRBV18,TGTGCCAGCTCACCTGGAGCGGGGAAAGCCTACGAGCAGTACTTC,CASSPGAGKAYEQYF
many,NA,TRBJ2-2,TRBV10-3,TGTGCCATATCAGACCGACAGGTCAGGACGAACACCGGGGAGCTGTTTTTT,CAISDRQVRTNTGELFF
many,TRBD2,TRBJ2-1,TRBV20-1,TGCAGTGCTAGAGCGGGGGGGCCGAACAATGAGCAGTTCTTC,CSARAGGPNNEQFF
many,NA,TRBJ1-2,TRBV20-1,TGCAGTGCTTTCCCCTACGGGAGCCCCAACCTTTATGGCTACACCTTC,CSAFPYGSPNLYGYTF
many,NA,TRBJ2-3,TRBV12-5,TGTGCTAGTGGTTTTCCAGGGGGGTTGGGGTATTTT,CASGFPGGLGYF
few,NA,TRBJ2-2,TRBV18,TGTGCCAGCTCACCCCAATCGAACACCGGGGAGCTGTTTTTT,CASSPQSNTGELFF
once,NA,TRBJ2-3,TRBV11-1,TGTGCCAGCAGCTTAGGCATGCGGGCGAACCGAAACACAGATACGCAGTATTTT,CASSLGMRANRNTDTQYF
NA,NA,TRBJ2-7,TRBV19,TGTGCCAGTAGTAACACCAACTACGAGCAGTACTTC,CASSNTNYEQYF
many,TRBD1,TRBJ1-2,TRBV30,TGTGCCTGGAAGCCAGGGGGAAGGTATGGCTACACCTTC,CAWKPGGRYGYTF
NA,TRBD2,TRBJ2-3,TRBV20-1,TGCAGTGCTAGATCCGGGACTACCCCTCCGGGAGATACGCAGTATTTT,CSARSGTTPPGDTQYF
few,TRBD1,TRBJ2-1,TRBV5-4,TGTGCCAGCAGCTTGCAGGGGGCTGAGCGGTTCTTC,CASSLQGAERFF
many,NA,TRBJ1-5,TRBV5-4,TGTGCCAGCAGCCCTGGGGTCGAGGGCAATCAGCCCCAGCATTTT,CASSPGVEGNQPQHF
few,NA,TRBJ2-6,TRBV7-9,TGTGCCAGCAGCTTAGGGAGCGGAGCGCCTGGGGCCAACGTCCTGACTTTC,CASSLGSGAPGANVLTF
many,TRBD2,TRBJ2-1,TRBV30,TGTGCCTGGAGTCTCTCGGGGGGGTCCTACAATGAGCAGTTCTTC,CAWSLSGGSYNEQFF
many,NA,TRBJ1-1,TRBV11-2,TGTGCCACCCTCTGGCGGGAGAACACTGAAGCTTTCTTT,CATLWRENTEAFF
many,NA,TRBJ1-1,TRBV7-8,TGTGCCAGCAGCCCTTCTTTTAGCTCTGAAGCTTTCTTT,CASSPSFSSEAFF
many,TRBD2,TRBJ2-5,TRBV7-3,TGTGCCAGCAGCTTAAATCCGGGGGGGACTCCTCGGGAGACCCAGTACTTC,CASSLNPGGTPRETQYF
NA,TRBD1,TRBJ2-7,TRBV5-1,TGCGCCAGCAGCTCCCACCGGGACAGGGCATACGAGCAGTACTTC,CASSSHRDRAYEQYF
many,NA,TRBJ1-2,TRBV27,TGTGCCAGCAGTTTCTCAGACTCCAACTATGGCTACACCTTC,CASSFSDSNYGYTF
NA,NA,TRBJ1-2,TRBV29-1,TGCAGCGTTCCGGATAACTATGGCTACACCTTC,CSVPDNYGYTF
NA,NA,TRBJ1-1,TRBV19,TGTGCCAGTATCCCCCGAGGTCTCACTGAAGCTTTCTTT,CASIPRGLTEAFF
few,TRBD1,TRBJ1-2,TRBV6-5,TGTGCCAGCAGATTGGGACAGTTCTATGGCTACACCTTC,CASRLGQFYGYTF
NA,TRBD1,TRBJ2-3,TRBV9,TGTGCCAGCAGCGTTGGCACAGGGGGCGCCGAAGATACGCAGTATTTT,CASSVGTGGAEDTQYF
many,TRBD1,TRBJ2-4,TRBV11-1,TGTGCCAGTAAGCAGACAGGGAGAGGAAACATTCAGTACTTC,CASKQTGRGNIQYF
many,TRBD2,TRBJ2-7,TRBV20-1,TGCAGTGCTAGAACGTCTAGCGGGGGGACCTACGAGCAGTACTTC,CSARTSSGGTYEQYF
many,NA,TRBJ1-2,TRBV27,TGTGCCAGCAGTTTCGCAGGTGTCCGGAACTATGGCTACACCTTC,CASSFAGVRNYGYTF
many,TRBD1,TRBJ1-2,TRBV7-9,TGTGCCAGCAGCATGGGGACAGGCGGTTTCGGCTACACCTTC,CASSMGTGGFGYTF
NA,TRBD1,TRBJ2-7,TRBV19,TGTGCCAGTATTTCCACAGGGGATCCTTCTGGAGAGCAGTACTTC,CASISTGDPSGEQYF
NA,TRBD1,TRBJ2-3,TRBV7-9,TGTGCCAGCAGCTCGAAGGGACAGGGGTTAACAGATACGCAGTATTTT,CASSSKGQGLTDTQYF
many,NA,TRBJ1-1,TRBV6-1,TGTGCCAGCGCCGGAGTCCTGAACACTGAAGCTTTCTTT,CASAGVLNTEAFF
many,TRBD2,TRBJ2-1,TRBV10-2,TGCGCCAGCAGTGAGCCTAGCGGGGGGGACAATGAGCAGTTCTTC,CASSEPSGGDNEQFF
NA,NA,TRBJ1-1,TRBV5-6,TGTGCCAGCAGCTTGGTGAGCGGGAACACTGAAGCTTTCTTT,CASSLVSGNTEAFF
NA,NA,TRBJ2-7,TRBV28,TGTGCCAGCAGTTTAGGGGACTACGAGCAGTACTTC,CASSLGDYEQYF
many,NA,TRBJ2-1,TRBV21-1,TGTGCCAGCAGCAAAGGATTTTTTCAGGGGGCCCCATACAATGAGCAGTTCTTC,CASSKGFFQGAPYNEQFF
few,NA,TRBJ2-3,TRBV7-6,TGTGCCAGCAGCCCCGGGGCTCTTAATAGCGGCCGAGGAGATACGCAGTATTTT,CASSPGALNSGRGDTQYF
many,NA,TRBJ1-2,TRBV14,TGTGCCAGCAGTAACTTCAGGAGTAACTATGGCTACACCTTC,CASSNFRSNYGYTF
NA,TRBD2,TRBJ2-7,TRBV5-1,TGCGCCAGCAGCTTGGAAGGGACTAGTCGTTACGAGCAGTACTTC,CASSLEGTSRYEQYF
NA,NA,TRBJ2-1,TRBV7-9,TGTGCCAGCAGCCCTTCAGGGGCCTCCTACAATGAGCAGTTCTTC,CASSPSGASYNEQFF
NA,NA,TRBJ2-7,TRBV4-2,TGTGCCAGCAGCCAAGGGGGAACGGTCTACGAGCAGTACTTC,CASSQGGTVYEQYF
many,NA,TRBJ2-3,TRBV6-1,TGTGCCAGCAGTGAGAGCCCCCTAAGTCCAGATACGCAGTATTTT,CASSESPLSPDTQYF
NA,TRBD1,TRBJ1-5,TRBV19,TGTGCCAGTATCGCCGGGCCGGGACAGAACAATCAGCCCCAGCATTTT,CASIAGPGQNNQPQHF
many,TRBD1,TRBJ1-2,TRBV5-6,TGTGCCAGCAGCTGGGGACAGTACGATGGCTACAACTTC,CASSWGQYDGYNF
many,NA,TRBJ2-6,TRBV2,TGTGCCAGCCAGAGGGCGATATCGACTGGGGCCAACGTCCTGACTTTC,CASQRAISTGANVLTF